This TCR beta chain was obtained from a study of cytomegalovirus exposure and HLA in healthy donors. PCR employed 60 Vbeta and 13 Jbeta primers. Sequencing was performed with immunoSEQ multiplex PCR; in TCRdb, only in-frame clones are kept and a portion is missing. The sample carries about 150,000 clones, roughly 80% recorded once. Germline lookup yields CDR1 SGHAT and CDR2 FQNNGV. V shed 5 bases and J 7 bases; nucleotides not matched to a gene: 8. The CDR3 is 15 residues long. The chain is built from TRBV11-2 and TRBJ2-2; 9 bases map to TRBD1. The source is a man between 45 and 60 years old in good health and CMV-seropositive. Sequencing used PBMCs. CDR3: CASSPRQGVYGELFF. For the CDR3, the DNA is TGTGCCAGCAGCCCACGACAGGGGGTTTACGGGGAGCTGTTTTTT.